This T cell receptor (beta chain) was observed in a study of OX40 agonist ivuxolimab in advanced cancers. On the study more broadly: Patients were 82.7% male with ages roughly 23 to 90, mean 60.

The study's findings and limits: At 0.1 to 3.0 mg/kg and by week 6, clonal expansion occurred in CD4+ and CD8+ blood T cells. Part of the nonresponder group also had normalized T-cell clonal expansion that was low.

Libraries were prepared by immunoSEQ multiplex PCR; TCRdb keeps only in-frame clonotypes and omits some of them. The sample includes 20,000 to 25,000 clones, approximately 90% of them seen just once. V lost 6 bases to trimming and J lost 0 bases, with 17 bases between them. This CDR3 comprises 17 residues. Germline lookup yields CDR1 ENHRY and CDR2 SYGVKD. To note about this clone: The antigen is unknown.

The sequences come from CD4+ or CD8+ T cells sorted from blood, collected in a trial of the OX40 agonist ivuxolimab. The rearrangement uses TRBV10-3 and TRBJ2-2; D is possibly TRBD1 or TRBD2 (5 bases each). This receptor was taken from an adult with an advanced solid tumor such as melanoma, head and neck, liver or kidney cancer. CDR3 amino acids: CAISKKPGTANTGELFF. The CDR3 DNA reads as TGTGCCATCAGCAAAAAACCAGGGACGGCGAACACCGGGGAGCTGTTTTTT.